The present entry profiles one T cell receptor (beta chain) with its context. Its antigen has not been determined. Base qualities were left out, and no much larger clone turns up one base away. Libraries were prepared through the immunoSEQ multiplex PCR assay. Entries here come from immuneACCESS through TCRdb and include only in-frame sequences with V and J called. Some clones fail to appear in such tables; in the studies checked, an unresolved V gene covers under half of the shortfall, and the cause of the remainder is unknown. The sample includes more than 65,000 clones, with approximately 91% observed a single time. The leading ten clones occupy roughly 2.8% of the sample. The sample comes from a study of T cells after somatic rescue of genetic block (dated by TCRdb to 2018 to 2020). Some background on the complete study: The study assessed how robust, over the long term, a T-cell system was when the system had developed through somatic rescue of a genetic block in T-cell development.

Counted from cysteine to phenylalanine, this CDR3 has 16 amino acids. Only CDR3 DNA remains: 48 bases, in frame from the first base. CDR1 SGHDT and CDR2 YYEEEE were looked up in the germline V gene. Germline trimming amounts to 0 bases on V and 1 base on J, with 1 as the count of junction bases outside the gene matches. This chain is built from TRBV5-6 and TRBJ2-2, with 9 bases in between that match TRBD2. The sequenced sample consisted of peripheral blood mononuclear cells (PBMCs). The sequence was collected from a man under 40. The DNA sequence reads TGTGCCAGCAGCTTGGGACTAGCGGAGAACACCGGGGAGCTGTTTTTT. Its protein reads: CASSLGLAENTGELFF.